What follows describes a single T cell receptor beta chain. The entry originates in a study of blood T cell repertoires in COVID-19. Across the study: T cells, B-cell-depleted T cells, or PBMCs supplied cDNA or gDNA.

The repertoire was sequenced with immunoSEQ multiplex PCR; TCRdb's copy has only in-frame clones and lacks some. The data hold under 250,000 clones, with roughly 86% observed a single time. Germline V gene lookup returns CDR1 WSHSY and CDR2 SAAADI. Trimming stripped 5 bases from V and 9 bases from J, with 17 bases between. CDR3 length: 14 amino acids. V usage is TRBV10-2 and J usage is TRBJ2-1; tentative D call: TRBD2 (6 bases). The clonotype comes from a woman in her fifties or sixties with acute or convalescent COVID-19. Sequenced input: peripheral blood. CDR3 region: CASSTIRGIGEQFF. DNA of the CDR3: TGCGCCAGCAGTACGATCCGGGGGATCGGTGAGCAGTTCTTC.